This T cell receptor beta chain is from a study of T-cell reconstitution after alpha-beta-depleted transplantation in children (dated by TCRdb to about 2016). The study in broad terms: T-cell immune reconstitution after TCRalphabeta/CD19-depleted allogeneic hematopoietic cell transplantation in children was quantitatively tracked in the study by means of TCR repertoire profiling.

On this clonotype: The antigen it binds to is not known. The input lacks base qualities; no much larger clone sits a single base away.

Library preparation was by PCR. The sequencer was an Illumina HiSeq 2500. TCR libraries were prepared with molecular barcoding, using unique molecular identifiers to normalize TCRbeta repertoire quantification. TCRdb took the public reads, trimmed them with fastp at Q25, ran MiXCR for clone calling and kept in-frame beta chains. Entries that share a CDR3 protein sequence are merged under the most common genes and DNA. For this sample the table gives 640,000 or so distinct CDR3 sequences, of which approximately 16% were detected only once. Of the sample, 0.9% to 1.2% is held by the ten largest clones. The CDR3 has 17 amino acids, counting the end cysteine and phenylalanine. This entry keeps only the CDR3 DNA: 51 bases, framed from base 1. The germline V gene yields LGHNA for CDR1 and YNFKEQ for CDR2. V loses 4 bases, J loses 8 bases, and the germline ends lie 24 bases apart.

Sequenced material: PBMCs from the stem cell graft donor, taken from the stem cell graft. This chain is built from TRBV4-2 and TRBJ2-1; the D gene is possibly TRBD1 or TRBD2, each agreeing over 6 bases. The receptor was derived from a human donor who donated a stem cell graft to a child with acute myeloid leukemia. The encoded CDR3 is CASSRGPDGGSVDEQFF. The DNA sequence is as follows: TGTGCCAGCAGCCGCGGACCCGACGGGGGCTCTGTGGATGAGCAGTTCTTC.